Reported below is one TCR beta chain. The target antigen is unknown. There are 14 residues in the CDR3. Germline lookup yields CDR1 LNHDA and CDR2 SQIVND (reference sequence). V was cut by 5 bases and J by 4 bases, with 12 bases left in between. This entry comes from a study of lymphopenia after photon versus proton radiotherapy. The assay was immunoSEQ multiplex PCR, and TCRdb's table has in-frame clones only and misses some. This sample carries around 25,000 clones, approximately 89% of them seen once, and the ten largest clones take 5.2%. General study results and limits: Larger post-nadir TCR diversity loss correlated inversely with survival in deceased patients.

J is TRBJ1-5 and V is TRBV19; no clear D gene. The sample was peripheral blood, taken from a patient treated with photon-based radiotherapy. The TCR originated in a man younger than 45 with gastric cancer. The CDR3 reads CASSLPGENQPQHF. CDR3 bases: TGTGCCAGTAGTCTCCCCGGAGAGAATCAGCCCCAGCATTTT.